Below are 23 T cell receptor beta chains sequenced from a single sample in a study of monozygotic twins with inflammatory bowel disease. TCRdb reworked the 5' RACE reads into one entry per CDR3 protein, no DNA. The sample has approximately 390,000 distinct CDR3 sequences. The specimen sequenced was blood. These receptors originate from a human donor with ulcerative colitis or Crohn's disease, or a healthy co-twin of an affected twin (not recorded which).

This chain links TRBV7-9 with TRBJ1-1; TCRdb reports TRBD1, a call that lacks DNA to check it against. This CDR3 region has 15 residues. Germline V gene sequence: CDR1 SEHNR, CDR2 FQNEAQ (reference sequence). The chain's CDR3 is CASSPPWGFGTEAFF.

The J gene is TRBJ1-2, the V gene TRBV20-1. Germline V gives CDR1 DFQATT, CDR2 SNEGSKA (reference sequence). The CDR3 consists of 15 residues. CDR3 amino acids: CSAREVAGLPYGYTF.

J is TRBJ1-5 and V is TRBV2; lacking DNA, the TRBD1 call made by TCRdb goes unchecked. Germline CDR1 reads SNHLY; CDR2 reads FYNNEI. The CDR3 spans 15 residues. The CDR3 sequence is CASTLDSRQNQPQHF. Combining the CDR3 with reference TRBV2 and TRBJ1-5 gives the whole variable domain EPEVTQTPSHQVTQMGQEVILRCVPISNHLYFYWYRQILGQKVEFLVSFYNNEISEKSEIFDDQFSVERPDGSNFTLKIRSTKLEDSAMYFCASTLDSRQNQPQHFGDGTRLSIL.

The J gene is TRBJ2-5, the V gene TRBV24-1; the TCRdb D gene call, TRBD2, has no DNA to confirm it. The germline gives CDR1 KGHDR, CDR2 SFDVKD. The CDR3 is made up of 16 amino acids. The CDR3 region is CATSETTSGAEETQYF.

J is TRBJ1-2 and V is TRBV2. This CDR3 has 13 amino acids. The germline V gene encodes CDR1 SNHLY and CDR2 FYNNEI. The CDR3 is CASRQAGDYGYTF.

The J gene is TRBJ2-5, the V gene TRBV6-6. The CDR3 spans 14 residues. The germline V gene encodes CDR1 MNHNY and CDR2 SVGAGI (reference sequence). The CDR3 loop reads CASSYSNREETQYF.

The chain links TRBV7-8 to TRBJ1-2; no DNA is available, so the TRBD1 call from TCRdb remains unchecked. The germline CDR1 and CDR2 sequences are SGHVS and FQNEAQ. The CDR3 sequence is 13 residues long. This CDR3 is CASSLGQGFGYTF.

The chain's CDR3 is CASSVHTQGGGTEAFF. V is TRBV5-1 and J is TRBJ1-1. The CDR3 is 16 amino acids. In germline, CDR1 is SGHRS, CDR2 YFSETQ.

The chain has TRBV5-5 and TRBJ2-1; TCRdb's D call of TRBD1 is untestable without DNA. Germline values: CDR1 SGHKS, CDR2 YYEKEE (reference sequence). The CDR3 consists of 13 residues. The CDR3 here is CASSVRQSNEQFF. Supplemented by reference TRBV5-5 and TRBJ2-1, the full variable domain reads DAGVTQSPTHLIKTRGQQVTLRCSPISGHKSVSWYQQVLGQGPQFIFQYYEKEERGRGNFPDRFSARQFPNYSSELNVNALLLGDSALYLCASSVRQSNEQFFGPGTRLTVL.

The chain links TRBV7-9 to TRBJ1-6. Per germline, CDR1 SEHNR and CDR2 FQNEAQ (reference sequence). This CDR3 has 17 residues. CDR3 protein: CASSLEVKGFHNSPLHF.

The J gene is TRBJ1-2, the V gene TRBV18. This CDR3 has 13 residues. CDR1 and CDR2 (germline): KGHSH, LQKENI. This chain's CDR3 is CASSPGPSHGYTF.

CDR3 loop: CASGSGGSATDTQYF. The V gene is TRBV12-3 or TRBV12-4, the J gene TRBJ2-3; TCRdb's D gene call, TRBD2, goes unchecked for lack of DNA. This CDR3 has 15 residues.

The CDR3 reads CSARAAGVAYEQYF. V is TRBV20-1 and J is TRBJ2-7; without DNA, the TCRdb call of TRBD1 cannot be checked. The germline gives CDR1 DFQATT, CDR2 SNEGSKA (reference sequence). The CDR3 consists of 14 residues.

The chain carries TRBV9 and TRBJ2-7; there is no DNA to check the TCRdb D call of TRBD2. In germline, CDR1 is SGDLS, CDR2 YYNGEE. The CDR3 has 16 residues. Here the CDR3 reads CASSVGSERVPYEQYF.

The CDR3 spells CASSFMRQITDTQYF. The gene calls are TRBV12-3 or TRBV12-4 and TRBJ2-3. This CDR3 spans 15 amino acids.

The chain employs TRBV20-1 and TRBJ1-5; TCRdb outputs TRBD1, but without DNA this stays unchecked. The CDR3 is 20 amino acids. In germline, CDR1 is DFQATT, CDR2 SNEGSKA (reference sequence). The CDR3 reads CSAREMGARIGPYSNQPQHF.

The chain links TRBV20-1 to TRBJ2-7; no DNA is available, so the TRBD2 call from TCRdb remains unchecked. Germline assignment: CDR1 DFQATT and CDR2 SNEGSKA (reference sequence). The CDR3 totals 16 residues. The chain's CDR3 is CSALNRDSGMTYEQYF.

The gene calls are TRBV29-1 and TRBJ1-4; without DNA, the TCRdb call of TRBD1 cannot be checked. This CDR3 comprises 13 residues. The germline CDR1 and CDR2 sequences are SQVTM and ANQGSEA. This chain's CDR3 is CSVGQGSREKLFF.

This sequence joins TRBV5-4 and TRBJ2-7; there is no DNA to check the TCRdb D call of TRBD2. Germline V gives CDR1 SGHNT, CDR2 YYREEE (reference sequence). The CDR3 runs 15 residues. The chain's CDR3 is CASSPDGPPTYEQYF.

The chain carries TRBV6-1 and TRBJ1-5. The CDR3 spans 15 residues. From germline, CDR1 is MNHNS and CDR2 SASEGT. The CDR3 spells CASSEMLAENQPQHF.

J is TRBJ2-3 and V is TRBV7-7; TCRdb's D gene call, TRBD2, goes unchecked for lack of DNA. The CDR3 runs 16 residues. Germline CDR1 SSHAT, CDR2 FNYEAQ (reference sequence). The CDR3 is CASSPLMGGAGDTQYF.

The chain joins TRBV11-2 to TRBJ2-2; TCRdb picks TRBD2, but there is no DNA to check that call. Germline values: CDR1 SGHAT, CDR2 FQNNGV. CDR3 length: 15 residues. The chain's CDR3 is CASSISGRASGELFF. Combining the CDR3 with reference TRBV11-2 and TRBJ2-2 gives the whole variable domain EAGVAQSPRYKIIEKRQSVAFWCNPISGHATLYWYQQILGQGPKLLIQFQNNGVVDDSQLPKDRFSAERLKGVDSTLKIQPAKLEDSAVYLCASSISGRASGELFFGEGSRLTVL.

This chain links TRBV20-1 with TRBJ2-7; TCRdb designates TRBD2, a call that cannot be tested without DNA. The CDR3 loop spans 12 amino acids. CDR1 DFQATT and CDR2 SNEGSKA come from the germline V gene (reference sequence). The CDR3 here is CSAADFSDEQYF.